This T cell receptor beta chain is from a study of regulatory T cells in long-lasting Graves disease (dated by TCRdb to the early 2020s). Regarding the research as a whole: Persistent Graves' disease meant more than 5 years of antithyroid drug treatment with TSH receptor autoantibodies that stayed positive. This study used TCR sequencing and RNA sequencing of peripheral blood to compare persistent Graves' disease patients against newly diagnosed Graves' disease patients. The study took place in China and was registered as a clinical trial. A total of about 35 samples underwent TCR sequencing, from about 13 patients with persistent Graves' disease and 20 patients with newly diagnosed Graves' disease. Persistent Graves' disease patients in the clinical cohort had taken antithyroid drugs for roughly ten years on average. What the research found in general, with its limitations: As a limitation, the authors acknowledged that the small sample size may reduce accuracy. Patients with persistent disease shared more public clonotypes (fewer than 3,000) than newly diagnosed patients did (966). Persistent disease showed preferential use of TRBV28, TRBJ1-2 and TRBJ2-5, whereas newly diagnosed disease favored TRBV20-1 and TRBJ2-1. The study examined only peripheral blood because the primary lesion, thyroid tissue, could not be accessed. Only the TCR beta chain was sequenced and analyzed. Persistent Graves' disease patients showed lower TCR Shannon entropy and fewer highly expanded clones than newly diagnosed patients, suggesting clonal expansion.

In the case of this clonotype: Its cognate antigen has yet to be identified. Base qualities were left out, and no much larger clone turns up one base away.

This sample's time point label indicates: persistent/refractory GD, antithyroid drugs over 5 years with positive TRAb. For both TCR sequencing and RNA sequencing, RNA was extracted from PBMCs using TRIzol. The diagnosis of Graves' disease was made according to American Thyroid Association guidelines. Patients were recruited from an endocrinology department in Xi'an, China. Each patient gave around 9 milliliters of peripheral blood, collected in an EDTA anticoagulant tube. Ficoll Paque Plus density gradient separation was used to isolate PBMCs, and no additional T cell sorting was done. An Agilent 2100 Bioanalyzer and agarose gel were used to check RNA quality, while a NanoDrop 2000 measured RNA concentration. CDR1 and CDR2, per the germline V gene, are KGHDR and SFDVKD. CDR3 length: 14 amino acids, cysteine to phenylalanine. Only the CDR3 part of the read is kept: 42 bases, read in frame from the first base. Trimming costs V 3 bases and J 2 bases, and their ends lie 7 bases apart.

Library generation was performed with multiplex PCR. TCRdb records Illumina HiSeq 4000 as the sequencer. CDR3 regions were amplified by Arm-PCR with iRepertoire HTBI primers to construct TCR beta libraries. Gel purification was performed on PCR products prior to sequencing. The paper's data handling went like this. A total of fewer than 65 TRBV and 14 TRBJ segments were identified across samples and were used for gene usage analysis of CDR3 amino acid clonotypes. COPE and FqMerger were used to merge the filtered high-quality paired reads into contigs. Contigs were aligned with BLAST to IMGT TRBV, TRBD and TRBJ reference genes, and CDR3 was defined per IMGT. Clonotypes above 0.1% frequency were classified as highly expanded clones. Shannon entropy served as the measure of repertoire diversity, while the Gini coefficient captured V-J evenness. Public clonotypes were defined as clonotypes shared by more than one individual. TCRdb ran its own pipeline on the public reads, namely fastp trimming at Q25 and MiXCR clone calling, and kept in-frame beta chains. For every CDR3 protein sequence, its rows merge into one entry that carries the most common genes and DNA. The authors' filters were not applied to this entry. The sample yields around 460,000 distinct CDR3 sequences; around a fifth were counted once. The ten largest clones capture roughly 13% of the sample.

The sequenced sample was peripheral blood mononuclear cells (PBMCs), obtained when the disease was refractory, from a patient treated with antithyroid drugs. The sequence derives from a female donor with Graves disease. The rearranged segments are TRBV24-1 and TRBJ2-4; no D gene can be assigned with confidence. The DNA sequence is TGTGCCACCAGTGATCCTGGGACCAAAAACATTCAGTACTTC. This yields the protein CATSDPGTKNIQYF.